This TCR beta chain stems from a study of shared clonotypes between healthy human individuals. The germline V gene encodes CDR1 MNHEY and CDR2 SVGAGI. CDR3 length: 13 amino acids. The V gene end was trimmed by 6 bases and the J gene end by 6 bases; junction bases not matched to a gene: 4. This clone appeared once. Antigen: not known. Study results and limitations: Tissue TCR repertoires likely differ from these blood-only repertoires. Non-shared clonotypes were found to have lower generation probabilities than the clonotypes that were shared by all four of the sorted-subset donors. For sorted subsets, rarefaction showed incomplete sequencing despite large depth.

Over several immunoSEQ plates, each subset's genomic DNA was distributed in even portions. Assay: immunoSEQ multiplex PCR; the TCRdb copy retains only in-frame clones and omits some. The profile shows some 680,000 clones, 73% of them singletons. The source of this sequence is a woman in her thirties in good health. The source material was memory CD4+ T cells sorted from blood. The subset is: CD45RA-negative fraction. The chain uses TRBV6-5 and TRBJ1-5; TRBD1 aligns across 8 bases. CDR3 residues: CASSGQGLQPQHF. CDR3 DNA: TGTGCCAGCAGCGGACAGGGCCTTCAGCCCCAGCATTTT.